This TCR beta chain was observed in a study of T cell repertoires in ileal Crohn's disease. Study-wide points: All patients with clonality above 26.8% had endoscopic recurrence. Compared with non-smokers, active smokers at surgery showed more clonal expansions.

As concerns this clone: Its specificity is not known.

Profiling relied on immunoSEQ multiplex PCR, and the TCRdb table lists in-frame clones only, not all of them. The sample consists of roughly 16,000 clones, more than 65% of them appearing once. Time point meaning: neoterminal ileum biopsy at postoperative endoscopy, about 6 months after surgery. Germline CDR1 is SGHRS and CDR2 is YFSETQ. Trimming cost V 4 bases and J 5 bases, with 15 bases left between them. The CDR3 spans 14 residues. The sequencing sample was made of ileal tissue. The rearrangement joins TRBV5-1 to TRBJ2-5; D is uncertain. The TCR sequence derives from an adult with Crohn's disease. CDR3 sequence (DNA): TGCGCCAGCAGCGAACTTGTGAGGAAGGAGACCCAGTACTTC. Protein sequence: CASSELVRKETQYF.